This TCR beta chain is from a study of technical replicates of blood from several donors. Trimming took 4 bases from V and 6 from J; bases not matched to a gene: 7. This CDR3 has 14 residues. The germline V gene encodes CDR1 SGHDT and CDR2 YYEEEE. Repertoires were generated with immunoSEQ multiplex PCR, while TCRdb's copy carries only in-frame clones and drops some. The sample lists 100,000 or so clones; about 94% were seen once. Sequencing was performed on T cells isolated from PBMCs. The V call is TRBV5-6, the J call TRBJ2-7; 10 nucleotides line up with TRBD1. The receptor's source is a human donor in good health. The CDR3 nucleotides read TGTGCCAGCAGCGATGGGACAGGGGCGCTCGAGCAGTACTTC. The encoded protein is CASSDGTGALEQYF.